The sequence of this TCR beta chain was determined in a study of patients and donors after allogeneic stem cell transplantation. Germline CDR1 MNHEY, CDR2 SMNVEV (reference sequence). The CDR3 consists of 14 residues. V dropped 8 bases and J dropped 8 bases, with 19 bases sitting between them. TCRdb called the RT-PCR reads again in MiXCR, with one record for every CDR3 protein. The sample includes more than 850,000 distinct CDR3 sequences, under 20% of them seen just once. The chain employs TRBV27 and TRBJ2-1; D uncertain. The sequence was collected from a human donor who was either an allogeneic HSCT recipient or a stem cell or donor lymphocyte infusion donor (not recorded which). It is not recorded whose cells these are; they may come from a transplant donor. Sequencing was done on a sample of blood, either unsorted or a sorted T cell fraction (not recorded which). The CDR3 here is CASHSLGLADEQFF. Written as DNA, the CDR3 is TGTGCCAGCCATTCCCTCGGGCTCGCGGATGAGCAGTTCTTC.